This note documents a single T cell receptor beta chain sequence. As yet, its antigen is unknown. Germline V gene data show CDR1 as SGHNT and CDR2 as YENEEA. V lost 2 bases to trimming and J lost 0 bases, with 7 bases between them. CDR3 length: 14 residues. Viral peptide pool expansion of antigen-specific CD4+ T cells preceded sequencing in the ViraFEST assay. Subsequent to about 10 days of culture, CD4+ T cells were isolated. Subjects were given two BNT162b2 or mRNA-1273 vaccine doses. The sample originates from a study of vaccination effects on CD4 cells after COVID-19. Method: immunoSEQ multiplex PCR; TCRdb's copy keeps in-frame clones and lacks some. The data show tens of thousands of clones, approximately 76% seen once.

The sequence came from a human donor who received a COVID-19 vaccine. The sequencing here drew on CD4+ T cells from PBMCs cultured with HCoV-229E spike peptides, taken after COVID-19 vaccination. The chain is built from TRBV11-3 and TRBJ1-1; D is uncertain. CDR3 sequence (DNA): TGTGCCAGCAGCTTATCCGGGCTGAACACTGAAGCTTTCTTT. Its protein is CASSLSGLNTEAFF. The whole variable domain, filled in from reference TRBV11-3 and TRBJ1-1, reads EAGVVQSPRYKIIEKKQPVAFWCNPISGHNTLYWYLQNLGQGPELLIRYENEEAVDDSQLPKDRFSAERLKGVDSTLKIQPAELGDSAVYLCASSLSGLNTEAFFGQGTRLTVV.